The rows below give T cell receptor beta chains drawn from one sample of a study of CD8+CD57+ T cells in acquired aplastic anemia. One entry per CDR3 protein results from TCRdb running MiXCR on the reads. The sample contains about 150,000 distinct CDR3 sequences, less than 60% of which appear only once. Specimen: sorted CD4+, CD8+, or CD8+CD57+ T cells (not recorded which) from PBMCs. These receptor sequences come from a human donor with aplastic anemia. The CDR3 runs from the conserved cysteine through the conserved F or W. The order of the fields is D gene, V gene, J gene, clone size, CDR3 protein, CDR3 DNA. The D gene is left open where the match is weak. Clone sizes are given selectively: once, few, many, or a class where the clone is expanded.

NA,TRBV10-3,TRBJ1-2,NA,CAISESRGSYGYTF,TGTGCCATCAGTGAAAGCAGGGGTAGCTATGGCTATACCTTC
NA,TRBV6-1,TRBJ1-2,many,CASSHDSYGYTF,TGTGCCAGCAGTCATGACAGCTATGGCTACACCTTC
NA,TRBV12-3/TRBV12-4,TRBJ2-6,many,CASRAGANVLTF,TGTGCCAGCCGTGCTGGGGCCAACGTCCTGACTTTC
TRBD2,TRBV5-4,TRBJ2-3,NA,CASSLAEETSGSDTQYF,TGTGCCAGCAGCTTGGCCGAGGAGACTAGCGGTTCGGATACGCAGTATTTT
NA,TRBV10-3,TRBJ2-3,NA,CATQLTSTDMQYF,TGTGCCACCCAACTAACTAGCACAGATATGCAGTATTTT
NA,TRBV20-1,TRBJ1-5,NA,CSATRDPNQPQHF,TGCAGTGCTACCAGAGACCCAAATCAGCCCCAGCATTTT
NA,TRBV19,TRBJ2-7,NA,CASSIRPIGGEQYF,TGTGCCAGTAGTATTCGACCCATTGGGGGGGAGCAGTACTTC
TRBD1,TRBV6-5,TRBJ1-4,NA,CASRLRGGDEKLFF,TGTGCCAGCAGGTTAAGAGGGGGCGATGAAAAACTGTTTTTT
NA,TRBV2,TRBJ2-7,NA,CASSEYEYEQYF,TGTGCCAGCAGTGAATATGAATACGAGCAGTACTTC
NA,TRBV18,TRBJ2-5,NA,CASSPPSGQETQCF,TGTGCCAGCTCACCACCGTCGGGGCAAGAGACCCAGTGCTTC
NA,TRBV6-1,TRBJ2-7,many,CASSSKKSSYEQYF,TGTGCCAGCAGCTCCAAGAAAAGCTCCTACGAGCAGTACTTC
TRBD1,TRBV29-1,TRBJ2-7,few,CSVGGGQGQYEQYF,TGCAGCGTCGGTGGCGGACAGGGTCAATACGAGCAGTACTTC
TRBD1,TRBV19,TRBJ2-3,many,CASSSRPTGTGSADTQYF,TGTGCCAGTAGTTCCCGACCCACCGGGACAGGGAGCGCAGATACGCAGTATTTT
TRBD1,TRBV30,TRBJ2-7,NA,CAWMDRPSYEQYF,TGTGCCTGGATGGACAGGCCCTCCTACGAGCAGTACTTC
NA,TRBV7-2,TRBJ1-3,many,CASSSVGLAGNTIYF,TGTGCCAGCAGCTCTGTGGGGTTAGCTGGAAACACCATATATTTT
NA,TRBV7-8,TRBJ1-2,NA,CASSLGRLQRGYTF,TGTGCCAGCAGCCTTGGAAGGCTACAGCGAGGCTACACCTTC
TRBD1,TRBV12-3/TRBV12-4,TRBJ2-7,many,CASSPGQNEQYF,TGTGCCAGCAGTCCGGGACAGAACGAGCAGTACTTC
NA,TRBV7-9,TRBJ2-1,NA,CASRPGSWNEQFF,TGTGCCAGCAGACCAGGGTCGTGGAATGAGCAGTTCTTC
TRBD1,TRBV29-1,TRBJ1-5,NA,CSAQGAGGFNQPQHF,TGCAGCGCCCAGGGGGCAGGGGGCTTTAATCAGCCCCAGCATTTT
TRBD2,TRBV19,TRBJ2-1,NA,CASSTVAGSYNEQFF,TGTGCCAGTAGTACGGTAGCGGGATCCTACAATGAGCAGTTCTTC
NA,TRBV19,TRBJ1-3,NA,CASTTGTGVGNTIYF,TGTGCCAGTACTACAGGAACGGGGGTCGGAAACACCATATATTTT
NA,TRBV7-2,TRBJ2-7,many,CASSPIGGTQTYEQYF,TGTGCCAGCAGCCCAATCGGAGGGACTCAGACGTACGAGCAGTACTTC
TRBD2,TRBV20-1,TRBJ2-5,NA,CSARVAGAQETQYF,TGCAGTGCTAGAGTAGCGGGGGCCCAAGAGACCCAGTACTTC
TRBD1,TRBV11-3,TRBJ2-5,NA,CASSRGQGVVETQYF,TGTGCCAGCAGCCGGGGACAGGGTGTGGTAGAGACCCAGTACTTC
NA,TRBV7-9,TRBJ1-4,many,CASSLSLSGEKLFF,TGTGCCAGCAGCTTAAGTTTGTCGGGCGAAAAACTGTTTTTT
TRBD2,TRBV20-1,TRBJ2-3,many,CSARGFGTSGRAGDTQYF,TGCAGTGCTAGAGGGTTCGGGACTAGCGGGAGGGCCGGAGATACGCAGTATTTT
NA,TRBV4-3,TRBJ1-6,NA,CASSQELGDSPLHF,TGCGCCAGCAGCCAAGAATTAGGGGACTCACCCCTCCACTTT
NA,TRBV5-8,TRBJ2-7,NA,CASSLGIGSLEQYF,TGTGCCAGCAGCTTAGGTATTGGCTCGCTCGAGCAGTACTTC
NA,TRBV4-1,TRBJ2-1,many,CASSQLDMISYNEQFF,TGCGCCAGCAGCCAGCTGGACATGATCTCCTACAATGAGCAGTTCTTC
NA,TRBV10-1,TRBJ2-7,NA,CASIRQRGFCEQYF,TGCGCCAGCATCCGTCAGAGGGGGTTTTGCGAGCAGTACTTC
NA,TRBV3-1,TRBJ2-2,once,CASSLTIHEQFF,TGTGCCAGCAGCTTGACTATACATGAGCAGTTTTTT
TRBD1,TRBV9,TRBJ2-7,many,CASSAQGQVYEQYF,TGTGCCAGCAGCGCCCAGGGACAGGTCTACGAGCAGTACTTC
NA,TRBV10-2,TRBJ2-7,NA,CASSDQISYEQYF,TGCGCCAGCAGTGACCAGATCTCCTACGAGCAGTACTTC
TRBD1,TRBV6-1,TRBJ2-6,few,CASSPGQGFSGANVLTF,TGTGCCAGCTCACCGGGACAGGGATTTTCTGGGGCCAACGTCCTGACTTTC
NA,TRBV7-2,TRBJ1-1,many,CASSFRRDTEAFF,TGTGCCAGCAGCTTTCGGAGAGACACTGAAGCTTTCTTT
NA,TRBV19,TRBJ2-5,many,CASSYRKETQYF,TGTGCCAGTAGTTACAGAAAAGAGACCCAGTACTTC
NA,TRBV12-3/TRBV12-4,TRBJ1-2,many,CASSQSGGRLGGYTF,TGTGCCAGCAGCCAAAGCGGGGGGCGCTTGGGGGGCTACACCTTC
NA,TRBV5-1,TRBJ1-1,NA,CASSLERSEAFF,TGCGCCAGCAGCTTGGAAAGGTCTGAAGCTTTCTTT
NA,TRBV3-1,TRBJ1-2,NA,CASSQGPGTWDYGYTF,TGTGCCAGCAGCCAAGGGCCGGGGACGTGGGACTATGGCTACACCTTC
TRBD1,TRBV20-1,TRBJ1-6,NA,CSADRDRVGSPLHF,TGCAGTGCTGACCGGGACAGGGTTGGCTCACCCCTCCACTTT